A single sample gave rise to the 27 T cell receptor beta chains below, sequenced in a study of vaccination and CD4 T cells after COVID-19. Specified treatment: roughly nine-day PBMC culture with coronavirus spike peptide pools or control peptides (ViraFEST assay). Once obtained from cultured CD4+ T cells, the DNA was sequenced using the Oncomine TCR Beta short-read assay. TCRdb used MiXCR to reprocess the PCR reads, holding one entry per CDR3 protein. The sample contains fewer than 11,000 distinct CDR3 sequences, approximately 29% of which appear only once. No antigen has been identified for these receptors. This material consisted of CD4+ T cells from blood, cultured in vitro, taken after SARS-CoV-2 vaccination. The receptor set was obtained from a human donor who had recovered from COVID-19.

The chain links TRBV24-1 to TRBJ2-3; 8 bases are shared with TRBD2. With 8 bases clipped from V and 4 bases from J, the junction kept 7 bases outside the gene matches. Germline V gives CDR1 KGHDR, CDR2 SFDVKD. This CDR3 is 14 amino acids long. Written as DNA, the CDR3 is TGTGCCACCACCCTCAGCGGGAGTGCAGATACGCAGTATTTT. It yields the protein CATTLSGSADTQYF.

J is TRBJ2-4 and V is TRBV5-1, with D hard to call. Germline loops: CDR1 SGHRS, CDR2 YFSETQ. This CDR3 has 18 residues. The V end was cut by 0 bases, the J end by 0 bases, with 16 bases between. As DNA, the CDR3 is TGCGCCAGCAGCTTGGATAGTGTGCCGCGTCTAGCCAAAAACATTCAGTACTTC. It is translated as CASSLDSVPRLAKNIQYF. Complete variable domain (other parts from reference TRBV5-1 and TRBJ2-4): KAGVTQTPRYLIKTRGQQVTLSCSPISGHRSVSWYQQTPGQGLQFLFEYFSETQRNKGNFPGRFSGRQFSNSRSEMNVSTLELGDSALYLCASSLDSVPRLAKNIQYFGAGTRLSVL.

The gene calls are TRBV2 and TRBJ1-5; weak D call: TRBD1 (5 bases). Germline loops: CDR1 SNHLY, CDR2 FYNNEI. The germline V and J ends were trimmed by 6 bases and 6 bases, with 12 bases remaining between them. This CDR3 contains 13 residues. CDR3 nucleotide sequence: TGTGCCAGCAGCGCCATGGGGGTTCAGCCCCAGCATTTT. It is translated as CASSAMGVQPQHF.

The V gene is TRBV19, the J gene TRBJ2-7, with no clear D. The CDR3 consists of 12 residues. Germline V gene lookup returns CDR1 LNHDA and CDR2 SQIVND (reference sequence). With 7 bases removed from V and 0 bases from J, the gap between germline ends came to 7 bases. CDR3 nucleotide sequence: TGTGCCAGTACGTCAGCCTCCTACGAGCAGTACTTC. Amino acid sequence: CASTSASYEQYF.

The genes are TRBV4-1 and TRBJ2-1; 7 bases agree with TRBD1. The CDR3 is made up of 15 amino acids. V gave up 1 base and J gave up 6 bases; unmatched junction bases: 6. Germline CDR1 is MGHRA and CDR2 is YSYEKL. This CDR3 reads CASSQAEGAGNEQFF. The CDR3 bases are TGCGCCAGCAGCCAAGCTGAGGGGGCAGGCAATGAGCAGTTCTTC.

This chain links TRBV7-2 with TRBJ2-1; 7 bases fit TRBD2. CDR3 length equals 17 residues. The germline gives CDR1 SGHTA, CDR2 FQGNSA. The V and J ends lost 0 bases and 4 bases, in that order; junction bases with no gene match: 9. CDR3 sequence: CASSLAGLAVRYNEQFF. The CDR3 DNA is TGTGCCAGCAGCTTAGCGGGGCTAGCGGTACGGTACAATGAGCAGTTCTTC. Combining the CDR3 with reference TRBV7-2 and TRBJ2-1 gives the whole variable domain GAGVSQSPSNKVTEKGKDVELRCDPISGHTALYWYRQSLGQGLEFLIYFQGNSAPDKSGLPSDRFSAERTGGSVSTLTIQRTQQEDSAVYLCASSLAGLAVRYNEQFFGPGTRLTVL.

This chain connects TRBV20-1 to TRBJ2-7; D gene uncertain. The V end lost 1 base, the J end lost 7 bases, and 17 bases lay between the germline ends. The CDR3 contains 14 residues. Germline CDR1 is DFQATT and CDR2 is SNEGSKA (reference sequence). CDR3 sequence (DNA): TGCAGTGCTAGAGCAAACTACCTCCTCGGGGAGCAGTACTTC. Translating it yields CSARANYLLGEQYF.

This clonotype was seen a handful of times. The chain joins TRBV20-1 to TRBJ2-7; 9 bases are a match to TRBD2. V dropped 0 bases and J dropped 0; count of bases not matched to a gene: 6. This CDR3 comprises 16 residues. Germline values: CDR1 DFQATT, CDR2 SNEGSKA (reference sequence). CDR3 protein: CSARDTSGWSSYEQYF. The CDR3 DNA reads as TGCAGTGCTAGAGACACTAGCGGGTGGAGCTCCTACGAGCAGTACTTC.

DNA for the CDR3: TGTGCCAGTAGTATAAGACAGGACAATCTCGTGGGGACTGAAGCTTTCTTT. Translation: CASSIRQDNLVGTEAFF. The chain couples TRBV19 to TRBJ1-1, with D possibly being TRBD1 (6 bases). Germline V gene sequence: CDR1 LNHDA, CDR2 SQIVND (reference sequence). This CDR3 is built from 17 residues. The V and J ends lost 2 bases and 5 bases respectively, with 21 bases between them.

The chain is built from TRBV20-1 and TRBJ2-5; 9 bases are shared with TRBD2. The CDR3 is made up of 16 amino acids. The germline V gene encodes CDR1 DFQATT and CDR2 SNEGSKA (reference sequence). J was trimmed by 4 bases and V by 4 bases; bases with no gene match: 13. The CDR3 nucleotides are TGCAGTGCTAAAACTGGGATAGCGGGGGAGGGAGAGACCCAGTACTTC. Translating it yields CSAKTGIAGEGETQYF.

In its sample, this clonotype is medium-sized. The rearrangement links TRBV7-9 to TRBJ2-1; 12 nucleotides align to TRBD2. This CDR3 is 15 amino acids long. The J segment lost 8 bases and the V segment lost 8 bases, leaving 10 bases of the junction unmatched. Germline-derived CDR1 and CDR2 are SEHNR and FQNEAQ (reference sequence). Here the CDR3 DNA reads TGTGCCAGCTCGATTCGGACTAGCGGGGTCCATGAGCAGTTCTTC. It is translated as CASSIRTSGVHEQFF.

The chain joins TRBV7-6 to TRBJ2-1; D gene unclear. Trimming shortened V by 7 bases and J by 0 bases, and 16 bases separated the two germline ends. The CDR3 totals 16 residues. Germline values: CDR1 SGHVS, CDR2 FNYEAQ. This CDR3 is CASNKTPASSYNEQFF. The CDR3 nucleotides read TGTGCCAGCAACAAAACGCCCGCCAGCTCCTACAATGAGCAGTTCTTC.

The chain joins TRBV7-8 to TRBJ2-1; 15 bases are a match to TRBD2. CDR1 and CDR2 (germline): SGHVS, FQNEAQ. V lost 5 bases to trimming and J lost 3 bases; unmatched junction nucleotides: 14. CDR3 length: 20 amino acids. The CDR3 DNA reads as TGTGCCAGCAGCCAGATCCCAGGACTAGCGGGAGGGCAGGGCTACAATGAGCAGTTCTTC. The encoded protein is CASSQIPGLAGGQGYNEQFF.

The rearrangement joins TRBV4-3 to TRBJ2-1; TRBD2 aligns across 13 bases. With V trimmed by 2 bases and J by 6 bases, 4 bases remained unmatched. Germline V gene data show CDR1 as LGHNA and CDR2 as YSLEER. This CDR3 contains 16 residues. The CDR3 nucleotides are TGCGCCAGCAGCCAATGGACTAGCGGGAGTGGCAATGAGCAGTTCTTC. Translation: CASSQWTSGSGNEQFF.

This clonotype counts as medium-sized (0.01 to 0.1%). The chain uses TRBV7-8 and TRBJ1-5; D perhaps matches TRBD1 (5 bases). The CDR3 has 16 residues. In germline, CDR1 is SGHVS, CDR2 FQNEAQ. The V gene lost 5 bases and the J gene lost 6 bases, with 20 bases spanning the gap. The CDR3 reads CASSPRGGSWGQPQHF. The DNA of the CDR3 is TGTGCCAGCAGCCCCCGTGGGGGGTCCTGGGGTCAGCCCCAGCATTTT.

This clonotype has just a few counts. The chain couples TRBV7-7 to TRBJ2-1; tentatively, D is TRBD1 (6 bases). Per the germline V gene, CDR1 is SSHAT and CDR2 is FNYEAQ (reference sequence). Trimming took off 5 bases at V and 2 bases at J, with 19 bases between the two ends. The length of the CDR3 is 17 residues. CDR3 region: CASSARATGLTYNEQFF. The CDR3 DNA is TGTGCCAGCAGCGCAAGGGCCACAGGGCTAACCTACAATGAGCAGTTCTTC.

This clonotype was observed a few times. The chain uses TRBV25-1 and TRBJ1-5, with D unresolved. CDR1 is MGHDK, CDR2 SYGVNS, per germline. Trimming removed 2 bases from V and 7 bases from J, with 6 bases in between. The CDR3 covers 12 residues. The CDR3 here is CASSEGRQPQHF. For the CDR3, the DNA is TGTGCCAGCAGTGAAGGCCGACAGCCCCAGCATTTT.

In this sample, this clonotype is medium-sized. The V call is TRBV6-2 or TRBV6-3, the J call TRBJ1-5; possibly TRBD1 for D (5 bases). The CDR3 runs 14 residues. Looked up from germline, CDR1 is MNHEY and CDR2 is SVGEGT. The germline V and J ends were trimmed by 6 bases and 8 bases, with 17 bases remaining between them. CDR3 loop: CASSWDPAVEPQHF. CDR3 in DNA: TGTGCCAGCAGCTGGGACCCCGCGGTAGAGCCCCAGCATTTT.

This clonotype occurred a few times. This chain uses TRBV6-1 with TRBJ2-6; TRBD1 matches at 7 bases. This CDR3 is built from 15 residues. Trimming cost V 6 bases and J 0 bases; bases outside gene matches: 2. CDR1 is MNHNS and CDR2 is SASEGT in the germline V gene. CDR3 nucleotide sequence: TGTGCCAGCAGGGACAGGACCTCTGGGGCCAACGTCCTGACTTTC. Amino acid sequence: CASRDRTSGANVLTF.

In this sample, this clonotype turned up a few times. V and J are TRBV27 and TRBJ1-5; 7 nucleotides match TRBD1. CDR3 length equals 15 residues. CDR1 and CDR2 from the germline V gene are MNHEY and SMNVEV (reference sequence). J lost 3 bases, V lost 6 bases, and 8 bases had no gene match. CDR3 sequence: CASSFTGAFNQPQHF. Written as DNA, the CDR3 is TGTGCCAGCAGCTTTACAGGGGCCTTCAATCAGCCCCAGCATTTT.

The chain carries TRBV7-2 and TRBJ2-3; TRBD2 aligns across 7 bases. This CDR3 comprises 12 residues. Unmatched junction bases numbered 3, after V lost 3 bases and J lost 9 bases. CDR1 and CDR2 (germline): SGHTA, FQGNSA. The CDR3 region has the DNA TGTGCCAGCAGCTTTAGCGGGCAGACGCAGTATTTT. Amino acids: CASSFSGQTQYF.

The rearrangement joins TRBV6-2 or TRBV6-3 to TRBJ1-1; 9 positions match TRBD1. This CDR3 is 16 amino acids long. Trimming took 2 bases from V and 3 from J; bases not matched to a gene: 7. The germline V gene has CDR1 MNHEY and CDR2 SVGEGT. The CDR3 protein is CASSYPRGQGDTEAFF. The CDR3 coding sequence is TGTGCCAGCAGTTACCCTAGGGGACAGGGTGACACTGAAGCTTTCTTT.

This clonotype has only a few counts. This rearrangement joins TRBV27 to TRBJ1-2, with 10 bases matching TRBD1. CDR3 length equals 16 residues. CDR1 and CDR2 from the germline V gene are MNHEY and SMNVEV (reference sequence). J lost 5 bases, V lost 6 bases, and 12 bases had no gene match. The CDR3 DNA follows: TGTGCCAGCAGCAGTTGGGACAGGGGAGAAGTATATGGCTACACCTTC. Residues: CASSSWDRGEVYGYTF.

CDR3 sequence reads: CASSLMAGGSYEQYF. The CDR3 DNA follows: TGTGCCAGCAGCTTAATGGCAGGCGGCTCCTACGAGCAGTACTTC. This chain connects TRBV7-9 to TRBJ2-7, with unresolved D. The CDR3 covers 15 residues. CDR1 is SEHNR, CDR2 FQNEAQ, per germline (reference sequence). V lost 2 bases to trimming and J lost 0 bases, with 11 bases between them.

The V and J genes are TRBV6-1 and TRBJ1-6; D unresolved. The V and J ends lost 5 bases and 9 bases respectively, with 11 bases between them. CDR3 length: 13 residues. Germline V gives CDR1 MNHNS, CDR2 SASEGT. The chain's CDR3 is CASSPAEASPLHF. For the CDR3, the DNA is TGTGCCAGCAGTCCGGCGGAGGCTTCACCCCTCCACTTT.

In this sample, this clonotype turned up a few times. The V call is TRBV29-1, the J call TRBJ1-6; 10 bases agree with TRBD1. The ends lost 6 bases at V and 9 bases at J; junction bases unmatched: 11. CDR1 and CDR2 from the germline V gene are SQVTM and ANQGSEA. The CDR3 has 15 residues. The CDR3 sequence: CSVLKGGQGSSPLHF. DNA of the CDR3: TGCAGCGTACTCAAGGGGGGACAGGGGAGTTCACCCCTCCACTTT. The variable domain in full, with the rest retrieved from reference TRBV29-1 and TRBJ1-6, is SAVISQKPSRDICQRGTSLTIQCQVDSQVTMMFWYRQQPGQSLTLIATANQGSEATYESGFVIDKFPISRPNLTFSTLTVSNMSPEDSSIYLCSVLKGGQGSSPLHFGNGTRLTVT.

V gene TRBV7-3 combines with J gene TRBJ2-3, with TRBD2 identical over 13 bases. Losses at the gene ends were 5 bases for V and 3 bases for J; bases not matched to a gene: 2. The CDR3 loop spans 15 amino acids. Germline loops: CDR1 SGHTA, CDR2 FQGTGA. The CDR3 reads CASSLTSGRTDTQYF. The CDR3, as DNA: TGTGCCAGCAGCCTGACTAGCGGGAGGACAGATACGCAGTATTTT. Filled out from reference TRBV7-3 and TRBJ2-3, the complete variable domain reads GAGVSQTPSNKVTEKGKYVELRCDPISGHTALYWYRQSLGQGPEFLIYFQGTGAADDSGLPNDRFFAVRPEGSVSTLKIQRTERGDSAVYLCASSLTSGRTDTQYFGPGTRLTVL.